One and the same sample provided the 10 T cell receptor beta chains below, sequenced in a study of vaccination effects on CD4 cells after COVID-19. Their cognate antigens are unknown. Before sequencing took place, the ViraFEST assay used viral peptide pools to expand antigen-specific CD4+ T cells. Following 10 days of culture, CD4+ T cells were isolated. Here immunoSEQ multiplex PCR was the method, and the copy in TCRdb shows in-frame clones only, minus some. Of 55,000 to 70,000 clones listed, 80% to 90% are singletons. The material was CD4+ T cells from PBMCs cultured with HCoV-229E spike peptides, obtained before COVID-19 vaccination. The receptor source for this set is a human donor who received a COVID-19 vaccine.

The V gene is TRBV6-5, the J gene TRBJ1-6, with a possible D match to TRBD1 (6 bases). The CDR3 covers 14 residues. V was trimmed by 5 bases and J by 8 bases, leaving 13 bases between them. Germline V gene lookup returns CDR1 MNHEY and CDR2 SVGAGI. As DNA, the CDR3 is TGTGCCAGCAGTCTGGGGGGCGCTGATTCACCCCTCCACTTT. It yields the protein CASSLGGADSPLHF.

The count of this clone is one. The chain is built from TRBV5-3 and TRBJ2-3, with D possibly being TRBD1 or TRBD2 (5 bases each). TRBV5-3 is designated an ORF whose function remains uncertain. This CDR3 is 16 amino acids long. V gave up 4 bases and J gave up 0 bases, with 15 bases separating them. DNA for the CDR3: TGTGCCAGAAGCCCAGGTGGGGACGCTAGCACAGATACGCAGTATTTT. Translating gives CARSPGGDASTDTQYF.

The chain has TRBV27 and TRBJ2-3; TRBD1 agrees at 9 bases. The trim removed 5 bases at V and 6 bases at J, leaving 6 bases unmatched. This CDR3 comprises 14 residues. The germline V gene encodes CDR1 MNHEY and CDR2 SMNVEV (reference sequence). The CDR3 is CASSTGGASDTQYF. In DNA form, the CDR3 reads TGTGCCAGCAGTACAGGGGGCGCTTCGGATACGCAGTATTTT.

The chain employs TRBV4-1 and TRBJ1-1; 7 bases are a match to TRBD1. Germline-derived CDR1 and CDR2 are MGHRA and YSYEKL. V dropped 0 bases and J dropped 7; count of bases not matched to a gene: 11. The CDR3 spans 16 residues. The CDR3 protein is CASSQERPGGRGEAFF. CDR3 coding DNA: TGCGCCAGCAGCCAAGAGAGGCCAGGGGGAAGGGGTGAAGCTTTCTTT.

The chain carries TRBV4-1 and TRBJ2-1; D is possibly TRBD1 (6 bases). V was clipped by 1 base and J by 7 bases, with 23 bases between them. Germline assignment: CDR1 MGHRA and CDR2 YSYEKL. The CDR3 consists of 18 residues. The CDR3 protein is CASSQVDVRRWGRNEQFF. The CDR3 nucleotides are TGCGCCAGCAGCCAAGTCGACGTTAGACGTTGGGGGCGGAATGAGCAGTTCTTC.

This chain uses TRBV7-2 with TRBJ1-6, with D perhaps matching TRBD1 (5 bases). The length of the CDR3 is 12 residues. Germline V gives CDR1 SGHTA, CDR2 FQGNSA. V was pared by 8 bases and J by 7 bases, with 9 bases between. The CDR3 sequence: CASGTYNSPLHF. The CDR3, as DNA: TGTGCCAGCGGGACTTACAATTCACCCCTCCACTTT.

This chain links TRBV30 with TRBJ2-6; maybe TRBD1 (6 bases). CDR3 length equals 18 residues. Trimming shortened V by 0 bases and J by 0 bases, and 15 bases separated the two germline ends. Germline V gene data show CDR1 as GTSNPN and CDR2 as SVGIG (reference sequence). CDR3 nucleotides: TGTGCCTGGAGTGTGATTCGGGACACCTTCTCTGGGGCCAACGTCCTGACTTTC. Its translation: CAWSVIRDTFSGANVLTF.

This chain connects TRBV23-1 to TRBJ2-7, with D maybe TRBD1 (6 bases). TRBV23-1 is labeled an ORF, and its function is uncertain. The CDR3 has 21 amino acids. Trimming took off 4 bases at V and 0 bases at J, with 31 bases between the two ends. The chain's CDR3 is CASSPTTPGTPAVHLSYEQYV. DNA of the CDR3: TGCGCCAGCAGTCCCACAACTCCCGGGACACCCGCGGTCCACCTCTCCTACGAGCAGTACGTC.

In DNA form, the CDR3 reads TGTGCCAGCAGCTCCCGGCTTAACACTGAAGCTTTCTTT. This gives the protein CASSSRLNTEAFF. The rearrangement links TRBV7-3 to TRBJ1-1; D unresolved. The germline V gene encodes CDR1 SGHTA and CDR2 FQGTGA. V lost 4 bases, J lost 2 bases, and 8 bases lay in between. This CDR3 spans 13 amino acids.

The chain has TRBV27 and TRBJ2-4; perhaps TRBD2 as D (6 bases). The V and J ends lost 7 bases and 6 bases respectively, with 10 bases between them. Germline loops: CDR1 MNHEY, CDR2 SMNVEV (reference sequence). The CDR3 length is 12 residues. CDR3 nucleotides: TGTGCCAGCAATAGCGGATCAAACATTCAGTACTTC. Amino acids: CASNSGSNIQYF.